Below, 2 T cell receptor beta chains from the same sample are listed, as sequenced in a study of shared clonotypes between healthy human individuals. Profiling relied on immunoSEQ multiplex PCR, and the TCRdb table lists in-frame clones only, not all of them. The data contain roughly 2.2 million clones, roughly 90% of them singletons. Sequencing was done on a sample of naive CD4+ T cells from PBMCs. As for subset: CD45RA+ positively selected. All receptors come from a man aged 18 to 30 in good health. Some clones in this sample may be carry-over from other donors' samples.

V is TRBV30 and J is TRBJ1-4, with D perhaps matching TRBD1 (6 bases). CDR1 and CDR2 from the germline V gene are GTSNPN and SVGIG (reference sequence). V lost 4 bases to trimming and J lost 8 bases, with 17 bases between them. The length of the CDR3 is 14 residues. The CDR3 here is CAWNLQGRSEKLFF. CDR3 coding DNA: TGTGCCTGGAATTTGCAGGGGAGATCAGAAAAACTGTTTTTT.

Turning to this clone: Within the sample, other DNA sequences also encode this same CDR3. The rearrangement uses TRBV6-1 and TRBJ2-7; no reliable D call. Germline assignment: CDR1 MNHNS and CDR2 SASEGT. V was clipped by 0 bases and J by 2 bases, with 8 bases between them. The CDR3 is 14 amino acids. CDR3: CASSEAGGAYEQYF. CDR3 in DNA: TGTGCCAGCAGTGAAGCTGGCGGAGCCTACGAGCAGTACTTC.